This T cell receptor beta chain comes out of a study of blood T cells in healthy people across ages. PBMCs were isolated at a quantity of at least 6 million per sample. A sample-barcoded 5' primer and a J-beta primer mix were used in a second PCR of roughly 6 to 11 cycles. TCRdb re-called the 5' RACE reads with MiXCR, one entry per CDR3 protein. The sample has 380,000 or so distinct CDR3 sequences; 50% to 60% are singletons. Study-level results: Diversity was estimated from one million T cells, and these estimates were considered underestimates. Per million T cells, the diversity of TCR beta decreased roughly linearly as age advanced.

Germline V gives CDR1 LNHDA, CDR2 SQIVND (reference sequence). There are 16 residues in the CDR3. Trimming at V came to 6 bases and at J to 3 bases, leaving 5 bases not matched to a gene. This clonotype showed up just once. The target antigen is unknown. The TCR comes from a man aged 55 to 69 in good health. V and J are TRBV19 and TRBJ2-1, with 13 bases lining up with TRBD2. Sequencing input: blood. The CDR3 loop is CASSTSGRAIYNEQFF. Here the CDR3 DNA reads TGTGCCAGTAGCACTAGCGGGAGGGCCATCTACAATGAGCAGTTCTTC.